Each of the 18 T cell receptor beta chains below was sequenced from the same sample in a study of blood T cell repertoires in COVID-19. Libraries were prepared by immunoSEQ multiplex PCR; TCRdb keeps only in-frame clonotypes and omits some of them. Counted here are about 250,000 clones, around 89% occurring once; the ten biggest clones make up roughly 0.8%. The specimen sequenced was peripheral blood. These receptors were taken from a man aged 30 to 39 with acute or convalescent COVID-19.

V gene TRBV19 combines with J gene TRBJ2-3; D is undetermined. The CDR3 totals 13 residues. V lost 7 bases to trimming and J lost 2 bases, with 10 bases between them. Germline V CDR1 and CDR2: LNHDA, SQIVND (reference sequence). CDR3 in amino acids: CASKARPTDTQYF. The CDR3 DNA follows: TGTGCCAGTAAGGCTAGACCCACAGATACGCAGTATTTT.

A few counts support this clone. The chain recombines TRBV5-1 with TRBJ1-6; the D is unclear. Deletions cut 0 bases from V and 7 bases from J, with 8 bases between. Germline V gene data show CDR1 as SGHRS and CDR2 as YFSETQ. The CDR3 runs 14 residues. In DNA form, the CDR3 reads TGCGCCAGCAGCTTGGAGGGAGACAATTCACCCCTCCACTTT. Amino acids: CASSLEGDNSPLHF.

This sequence joins TRBV18 and TRBJ2-5; 10 bases line up with TRBD2. Germline CDR1 KGHSH, CDR2 LQKENI. The CDR3 sequence is 15 residues long. V was pared by 4 bases and J by 6 bases, with 8 bases of the junction left unmatched. The CDR3 nucleotides are TGTGCCAGCTCACGGAGCGGGAGGGCCGAAAAGACCCAGTACTTC. Its translation is CASSRSGRAEKTQYF.

This chain uses TRBV6-5 with TRBJ1-6; 10 nucleotides match TRBD1. The germline V gene encodes CDR1 MNHEY and CDR2 SVGAGI. V was pared by 6 bases and J by 9 bases, with 8 bases of the junction left unmatched. The CDR3 consists of 15 residues. CDR3 sequence (DNA): TGTGCCAGCAGCGCGGGACAGGGGTTGTCTTCACCCCTCCACTTT. As protein: CASSAGQGLSSPLHF.

The chain joins TRBV5-1 to TRBJ1-2; the D is unclear. The germline V and J ends were trimmed by 4 bases and 4 bases, with 8 bases remaining between them. Germline values: CDR1 SGHRS, CDR2 YFSETQ. The CDR3 length is 12 residues. As DNA, the CDR3 is TGCGCCAGCAGCCCGGAGGCCTATGGCTACACCTTC. This sequence encodes CASSPEAYGYTF.

The chain links TRBV5-1 to TRBJ1-5; the match to TRBD1 covers 9 bases. Germline assignment: CDR1 SGHRS and CDR2 YFSETQ. V lost 2 bases to trimming and J lost 8 bases; unmatched junction nucleotides: 8. The CDR3 length is 15 residues. In DNA form, the CDR3 reads TGCGCCAGCAGCTTACTCCCGGGACAGGGAAAGCCCCAGCATTTT. Amino acids: CASSLLPGQGKPQHF.

The gene calls are TRBV12-3 or TRBV12-4 and TRBJ1-1, with 9 bases matching TRBD1. The trim removed 6 bases at V and 7 bases at J, leaving 6 bases unmatched. The CDR3 is made up of 13 amino acids. CDR3 loop: CASRTDRGNEAFF. The CDR3 DNA sequence: TGTGCCAGCAGAACGGACAGGGGTAATGAAGCTTTCTTT.

This rearrangement joins TRBV19 to TRBJ1-2, with D possibly TRBD1 on 5 matching bases. The CDR3 runs 12 residues. V lost 1 base to trimming and J lost 10 bases, with 10 bases between them. CDR1 LNHDA and CDR2 SQIVND come from the germline V gene (reference sequence). The CDR3 DNA is TGTGCCAGTAGTATAGGGCAGGGTACCTACACCTTC. It translates to CASSIGQGTYTF.

J is TRBJ2-1 and V is TRBV11-2; 8 bases line up with TRBD2. Looked up from germline, CDR1 is SGHAT and CDR2 is FQNNGV. This CDR3 is built from 15 residues. The J segment lost 9 bases and the V segment lost 0 bases, leaving 7 bases of the junction unmatched. Written as DNA, the CDR3 is TGTGCCAGCAGCTTAGATAGCGGGATTGGGTTTGAGCAGTTCTTC. Translating gives CASSLDSGIGFEQFF.

The sample holds a few counts of this clone. V usage is TRBV5-1 and J usage is TRBJ1-2; no clear D gene. The CDR3 has 11 residues. Trimming removed 6 bases from V and 4 bases from J, with 7 bases in between. Germline lookup yields CDR1 SGHRS and CDR2 YFSETQ. The CDR3 protein is CASKQIYGYTF. In DNA form, the CDR3 reads TGCGCCAGCAAACAAATCTATGGCTACACCTTC.

The rearrangement uses TRBV5-4 and TRBJ1-1, with D possibly TRBD1 on 5 matching bases. The germline V gene has CDR1 SGHNT and CDR2 YYREEE (reference sequence). The CDR3 contains 12 residues. V dropped 1 base and J dropped 6 bases, with 7 bases sitting between them. The CDR3 nucleotides read TGTGCCAGCAGCTTGCAAGGGGCTGAAGCTTTCTTT. Its translation is CASSLQGAEAFF.

The chain has TRBV28 and TRBJ1-2; 7 bases match TRBD1. V was clipped by 5 bases and J by 3 bases; unmatched bases: 9. The CDR3 extends over 15 amino acids. Germline CDR1 MDHEN, CDR2 SYDVKM. The CDR3 coding sequence is TGTGCCAGCAGTCCCAGGGGGTCGGTCGACTATGGCTACACCTTC. It encodes CASSPRGSVDYGYTF.

The chain combines TRBV30 with TRBJ1-5, with a weak D call TRBD1 (5 bases). The CDR3 consists of 14 residues. Germline V CDR1 and CDR2: GTSNPN, SVGIG (reference sequence). Trimming pared 0 bases from V and 7 bases from J, leaving 13 bases between. The CDR3 loop is CAWSVSGGGQPQHF. The CDR3 DNA is TGTGCCTGGAGTGTAAGCGGGGGGGGACAGCCCCAGCATTTT.

This clone was found once. V usage is TRBV12-3 or TRBV12-4 and J usage is TRBJ2-2; D might be TRBD2 (5 bases). Trimming took 2 bases from V and 5 from J, leaving 6 bases between them. The CDR3 has 13 residues. The CDR3 protein is CASSLTSTGELFF. CDR3 DNA: TGTGCCAGCAGTTTAACTAGTACCGGGGAGCTGTTTTTT.

V gene TRBV20-1 combines with J gene TRBJ2-7; 8 bases fit TRBD1. Germline V gene lookup returns CDR1 DFQATT and CDR2 SNEGSKA (reference sequence). The CDR3 spans 14 residues. The V gene end was trimmed by 3 bases and the J gene end by 3 bases; junction bases not matched to a gene: 7. CDR3 sequence (DNA): TGCAGTGCTAGTTATTTAGGACAGGGCTACGAGCAGTACTTC. Translated: CSASYLGQGYEQYF.

This clone was recorded once. V gene TRBV7-8 combines with J gene TRBJ1-4; TRBD1 might be the D (6 bases). V lost 3 bases to trimming and J lost 7 bases, with 6 bases between them. The germline V gene encodes CDR1 SGHVS and CDR2 FQNEAQ. The CDR3 length is 12 residues. The CDR3 DNA reads TGTGCCAGCAGCTTCAGGGGTGAAAAACTGTTTTTT. Translation gives CASSFRGEKLFF.

This clone appeared a few times. The J gene is TRBJ2-1, the V gene TRBV6-5; 14 positions match TRBD2. The CDR3 runs to 13 residues. Looked up from germline, CDR1 is MNHEY and CDR2 is SVGAGI. J lost 11 bases, V lost 7 bases, and 4 bases had no gene match. CDR3 coding DNA: TGTGCCAGCACCGGACTAGCGGGAGGCCAGCAGTTCTTC. This gives the protein CASTGLAGGQQFF.

J is TRBJ1-1 and V is TRBV27, with no clear D. Germline CDR1 is MNHEY and CDR2 is SMNVEV (reference sequence). V lost 2 bases and J lost 4, with 11 bases in between. This CDR3 is built from 14 residues. CDR3 coding DNA: TGTGCCAGCAGTTTAGTGTTCGAGGTCACTGAAGCTTTCTTT. This sequence encodes CASSLVFEVTEAFF.